This T cell receptor beta chain was sequenced in a study of blood T cell repertoires in COVID-19. TCRdb's copy holds only in-frame clones and misses some; the assay was immunoSEQ multiplex PCR. Of over 90,000 clones listed, more than 70% were seen once; the top ten hold approximately 13%. The receptor was derived from a woman aged 55-70 years in a cohort sampled during active or convalescent COVID-19. The sample taken for sequencing was peripheral blood.

This CDR3 reads CASSPPGTGNTEAFF. The CDR3 nucleotides are TGTGCCAGCTCACCACCGGGGACAGGGAACACTGAAGCTTTCTTT. This rearrangement joins TRBV18 to TRBJ1-1; 8 bases fit TRBD1. J lost 1 base, V lost 0 bases, and 1 base had no gene match. CDR1 and CDR2 from the germline V gene are KGHSH and LQKENI. The CDR3 is made up of 15 amino acids.